These 5 T cell receptor beta chains share one sample of origin, sequenced in a study of T-cell reconstitution after alpha-beta-depleted transplantation in children. A TCRbeta library incorporating unique molecular identifiers was prepared. Each CDR3 protein gets one entry after TCRdb re-called the PCR reads with MiXCR. The data contain 90,000 to 100,000 distinct CDR3 sequences, under 25% of them seen just once; the ten biggest clones take up around a fifth. Sequenced here: PBMCs, sampled before TCRalphabeta/CD19-depleted stem cell transplant. These receptors were obtained from a boy aged 2 to 10 with acute lymphoblastic leukemia, due to receive a stem cell transplant.

This clonotype was seen more than once but under ten times. The chain carries TRBV20-1 and TRBJ2-7, with D tentatively TRBD2 (5 bases). V was pared by 2 bases and J by 1 base, with 18 bases between. CDR1 is DFQATT, CDR2 SNEGSKA, per germline (reference sequence). The CDR3 is 16 residues long. Here the CDR3 DNA reads TGCAGTGCTAGACCCACCCGGGTAGCGCTTTCCTACGAGCAGTACTTC. Residues: CSARPTRVALSYEQYF.

This clonotype appeared a few times. The V call is TRBV20-1, the J call TRBJ2-1, with D perhaps matching TRBD2 (5 bases). This CDR3 has 13 residues. Trimming removed 2 bases from V and 3 bases from J, with 8 bases in between. In germline, CDR1 is DFQATT, CDR2 SNEGSKA (reference sequence). The CDR3 nucleotides are TGCAGTGCTAGAACGGGAATCTACAATGAGCAGTTCTTC. It is translated as CSARTGIYNEQFF.

This clonotype was detected many times. The chain combines TRBV9 with TRBJ2-2; 7 nucleotides agree with TRBD1. The length of the CDR3 is 17 residues. CDR1 is SGDLS, CDR2 YYNGEE, per germline. J gave up 0 bases and V 3 bases, and 8 bases lay outside the gene matches. The CDR3 region has the DNA TGTGCCAGCAGCGCTACCTCCAGGGGGACGAACACCGGGGAGCTGTTTTTT. This codes for CASSATSRGTNTGELFF.

This clonotype was seen at least ten times. The rearrangement joins TRBV29-1 to TRBJ2-1, with D possibly matching TRBD2 (5 bases). Germline CDR1 is SQVTM and CDR2 is ANQGSEA. The V gene lost 3 bases and the J gene lost 0 bases, with 12 bases spanning the gap. The CDR3 contains 15 residues. CDR3 sequence reads: CSVDTLGSSYNEQFF. Written as DNA, the CDR3 is TGCAGCGTTGATACACTAGGGAGCTCCTACAATGAGCAGTTCTTC.

V and J are TRBV11-1 and TRBJ2-3, with TRBD2 as a possible D gene (6 bases). Trimming pared 6 bases from V and 6 bases from J, leaving 28 bases between. CDR3 length: 18 amino acids. Germline values: CDR1 SGHAT, CDR2 FQDESV (reference sequence). The CDR3 loop is CASRGSGGAGNYMDTQYF. For the CDR3, the DNA is TGTGCCAGCAGGGGGAGCGGAGGGGCCGGTAATTATATGGATACGCAGTATTTT.